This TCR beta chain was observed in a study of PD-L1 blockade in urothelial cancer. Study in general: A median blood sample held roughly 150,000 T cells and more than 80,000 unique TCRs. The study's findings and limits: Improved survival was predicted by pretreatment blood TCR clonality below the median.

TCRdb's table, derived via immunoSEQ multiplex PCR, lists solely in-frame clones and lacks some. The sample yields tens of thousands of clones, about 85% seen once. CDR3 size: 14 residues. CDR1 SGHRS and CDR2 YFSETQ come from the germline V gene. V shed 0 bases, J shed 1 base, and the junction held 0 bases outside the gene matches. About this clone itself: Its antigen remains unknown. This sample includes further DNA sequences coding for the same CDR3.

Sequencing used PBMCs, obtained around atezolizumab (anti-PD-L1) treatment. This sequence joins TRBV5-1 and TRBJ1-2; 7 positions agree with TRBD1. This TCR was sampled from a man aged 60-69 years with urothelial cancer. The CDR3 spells CASSLDRGNYGYTF. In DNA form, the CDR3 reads TGCGCCAGCAGCTTGGACAGGGGTAACTATGGCTACACCTTC. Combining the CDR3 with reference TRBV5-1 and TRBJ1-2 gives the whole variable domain KAGVTQTPRYLIKTRGQQVTLSCSPISGHRSVSWYQQTPGQGLQFLFEYFSETQRNKGNFPGRFSGRQFSNSRSEMNVSTLELGDSALYLCASSLDRGNYGYTFGSGTRLTVV.